Listed below are T cell receptor beta chains from one sample, sequenced in a study of shared clonotypes between healthy human individuals. TCRdb's table, derived via immunoSEQ multiplex PCR, lists solely in-frame clones and lacks some. Of 950,000 to 1,100,000 clones listed, around 82% are singletons. Sequenced sample: memory CD4+ T cells from PBMCs. All receptors come from a man younger than 30 in good health. Some clones in this sample may be carry-over from other donors' samples. CDR3s include the opening cysteine and the closing phenylalanine or tryptophan. The D gene is left open where the match is weak. A row's size may be missing; if present it is once, few, many or a size class.

TRBJ1-1 | TRBD1 | TRBV6-5 | - | TGTGCCAGCAGGGGACAGGGAGGGAACACTGAAGCTTTCTTT | CASRGQGGNTEAFF
TRBJ1-3 | - | TRBV5-4 | - | TGTGCCAGCAGCTACCTCACAGGGACCTCTGGAAACACCATATATTTT | CASSYLTGTSGNTIYF
TRBJ1-4 | - | TRBV6-4 | - | TGTGCCAGCATGAGGGTCGAGGTTACTAATGAAAAACTGTTTTTT | CASMRVEVTNEKLFF
TRBJ2-7 | TRBD1 | TRBV2 | - | TGTGCCAGCATGGGGGACAGCTCCTACGAGCAGTACTTC | CASMGDSSYEQYF
TRBJ1-5 | TRBD1 | TRBV6-6 | - | TGTGCCAGCACCCCCCCCGGGGGGACAGGGGATCAGCCCCAGCATTTT | CASTPPGGTGDQPQHF
TRBJ1-2 | - | TRBV29-1 | - | TGCAGCGTTGCGAACCCAGGGAAAGGCTATGGCTACACCTTC | CSVANPGKGYGYTF
TRBJ2-5 | - | TRBV5-6 | - | TGTGCCAGCACTCGAACCCAGGCGGTAGGGCTCCAAGAGACCCAGTACTTC | CASTRTQAVGLQETQYF
TRBJ2-2 | - | TRBV6-6 | - | TGTGCCAGCAGTTTCGAATACACCGGCGGGGAGCTGTTTTTT | CASSFEYTGGELFF
TRBJ1-5 | - | TRBV4-2 | many | TGTGCCAGCAGCCAAGACGCCGTTCAGCCCCAGCATTTT | CASSQDAVQPQHF
TRBJ2-3 | - | TRBV9 | - | TGTGCCAGCAGCGCCGCCAGAGGACCGGCAGATACGCAGTATTTT | CASSAARGPADTQYF
TRBJ1-1 | - | TRBV5-8 | - | TGTGCCAGCAGCTTTCGCCGGGCCATGAACACTGAAGCTTTCTTT | CASSFRRAMNTEAFF
TRBJ1-1 | - | TRBV27 | - | TGTGCCAGCAGTTTTTCCGTGAGGCCCGAAGGGGCTGAAGCTTTCTTT | CASSFSVRPEGAEAFF
TRBJ1-3 | - | TRBV28 | - | TGTGCCAGCATTGACACCACCTCTGGAAACACCATATATTTT | CASIDTTSGNTIYF
TRBJ1-5 | - | TRBV29-1 | - | TGCAGCGTCCTGGAGGGGAATCAGCCCCAGCATTTT | CSVLEGNQPQHF
TRBJ2-7 | TRBD1 | TRBV5-4 | - | TGTGCCAGCAGCTTTCGGACAGGGGAGACCTACGAGCAGTACTTC | CASSFRTGETYEQYF
TRBJ2-1 | - | TRBV7-9 | once | TGTGCCAGCAGCTTAGCGGCCTCCTACAATGAGCAGTTCTTC | CASSLAASYNEQFF
TRBJ2-2 | - | TRBV11-3 | - | TGTGCCAGCAGTTTCGGACACACTATGAACACCGGGGAGCTGTTTTTT | CASSFGHTMNTGELFF
TRBJ2-2 | TRBD2 | TRBV7-9 | - | TGTGCCAGCAGCTTAATTTGGACTAGCGGGAACACCGGGGAGCTGTTTTTT | CASSLIWTSGNTGELFF
TRBJ2-2 | TRBD2 | TRBV19 | - | TGTGCCAGTAGTGGTAGTCTAGCGGGAACCGGGGAGCTGTTTTTT | CASSGSLAGTGELFF
TRBJ1-1 | - | TRBV6-1 | few | TGTGCCAGCAGCTCAAGGGGGGGCACTGAAGCTTTCTTT | CASSSRGGTEAFF
TRBJ2-5 | - | TRBV7-8 | - | TGTGCCAGCAGCTTAACGGGGTTGGGGGAGACCCAGTACTTC | CASSLTGLGETQYF
TRBJ1-5 | - | TRBV7-8 | once | TGTGCCAGCAGCTACCAGTCGGGGGCAAATCAGCCCCAGCATTTT | CASSYQSGANQPQHF
TRBJ1-2 | TRBD1 | TRBV7-2 | - | TGTGCCAGCAGCCCAGGGACAGGAAGGGGGTACACCTTC | CASSPGTGRGYTF
TRBJ2-1 | - | TRBV28 | - | TGTGCCAGCAGTTTATCGACTCCCAATGAGCAGTTCTTC | CASSLSTPNEQFF
TRBJ2-2 | TRBD1 | TRBV5-1 | once | TGCGCCAGCAGCTTGGTCGGACAGGGGTCCACCGGGGAGCTGTTTTTT | CASSLVGQGSTGELFF
TRBJ2-3 | TRBD1 | TRBV30 | - | TGTGCCTGGAGTGGGACAGGGGGCATCGCAGATACGCAGTATTTT | CAWSGTGGIADTQYF
TRBJ1-2 | - | TRBV11-2 | - | TGTGCCAGCAGAGAAAAGGCCAGGTCTTATTTGAGTTACACCTTC | CASREKARSYLSYTF
TRBJ1-5 | - | TRBV4-1 | - | TGCGCCAGCAGCCAGGGCGGGAATAGCAATCAGCCCCAGCATTTT | CASSQGGNSNQPQHF
TRBJ2-1 | - | TRBV7-2 | - | TGTGCCAGCAGCCCCCAGAAAGTGCAGTTCTTC | CASSPQKVQFF
TRBJ2-6 | TRBD1 | TRBV2 | - | TGTGCCAGCAGCCGGGACAGGAACTCTGGGGCCAACGTCCTGACTTTC | CASSRDRNSGANVLTF
TRBJ2-3 | - | TRBV6-6 | - | TGTGCCAGCAGGAAGGTGTCAGCAGATACGCAGTATTTT | CASRKVSADTQYF
TRBJ2-3 | TRBD2 | TRBV9 | - | TGTGCCAGCAGCGTAGGGTGGCTAGCGGGAGGGCCAGATACGCAGTATTTT | CASSVGWLAGGPDTQYF
TRBJ2-3 | - | TRBV7-9 | - | TGTGCCAGCAGCCAGCGCGGAGGCCCTAGCACAGATACGCAGTATTTT | CASSQRGGPSTDTQYF
TRBJ2-7 | - | TRBV28 | - | TGTGCCAGCAGTTTACGCGCGGGCAAGCACTCCTACGAGCAGTACTTC | CASSLRAGKHSYEQYF
TRBJ2-3 | - | TRBV7-9 | once | TGTGCCAGCAGCTTTACAGGGAATACGCAGTATTTT | CASSFTGNTQYF
TRBJ2-7 | - | TRBV28 | - | TGTGCCAGCAGGCCAGGAGGCGGGGCCGTGGGCTCCTACGAGCAGTACTTC | CASRPGGGAVGSYEQYF
TRBJ1-1 | TRBD1 | TRBV6-4 | few | TGTGCCGTCAGACAGGGGAGGACTGAAGCTTTCTTT | CAVRQGRTEAFF
TRBJ1-4 | - | TRBV28 | - | TGTGCCAGCAGTTCAGGGGCAACAACTAATGAAAAACTGTTTTTT | CASSSGATTNEKLFF
TRBJ1-5 | - | TRBV2 | once | TGTGCCAGCAGGGACACCCACTATCAGCCCCAGCATTTT | CASRDTHYQPQHF
TRBJ2-1 | TRBD2 | TRBV4-1 | - | TGCGCCAGCAGCCAGTCAACCAGGGCGGGGGACTACAATGAGCAGTTCTTC | CASSQSTRAGDYNEQFF
TRBJ2-1 | - | TRBV15 | - | TGTGCCACCACCCCGGACCAGGTATACAATGAGCAGTTCTTC | CATTPDQVYNEQFF
TRBJ1-4 | - | TRBV18 | - | TGTGCCAGCTCACCGACAGCGTCTAATGAAAAACTGTTTTTT | CASSPTASNEKLFF
TRBJ2-4 | TRBD2 | TRBV19 | - | TGTGCCAGTAGTATTCAACTAGCGGGAGGCTACATTCAGTACTTC | CASSIQLAGGYIQYF
TRBJ2-5 | - | TRBV18 | - | TGTGCCAGCTCATCCTCAGGGAGGTCAGAGACCCAGTACTTC | CASSSSGRSETQYF
TRBJ2-7 | - | TRBV18 | - | TGTGCCAGCTCACCGTTGGACAGGGAGGGCTACGAGCAGTACTTC | CASSPLDREGYEQYF
TRBJ2-2 | - | TRBV19 | once | TGTGCCAGTAGTGTCGGCCTTCCCGGGGAGCTGTTTTTT | CASSVGLPGELFF